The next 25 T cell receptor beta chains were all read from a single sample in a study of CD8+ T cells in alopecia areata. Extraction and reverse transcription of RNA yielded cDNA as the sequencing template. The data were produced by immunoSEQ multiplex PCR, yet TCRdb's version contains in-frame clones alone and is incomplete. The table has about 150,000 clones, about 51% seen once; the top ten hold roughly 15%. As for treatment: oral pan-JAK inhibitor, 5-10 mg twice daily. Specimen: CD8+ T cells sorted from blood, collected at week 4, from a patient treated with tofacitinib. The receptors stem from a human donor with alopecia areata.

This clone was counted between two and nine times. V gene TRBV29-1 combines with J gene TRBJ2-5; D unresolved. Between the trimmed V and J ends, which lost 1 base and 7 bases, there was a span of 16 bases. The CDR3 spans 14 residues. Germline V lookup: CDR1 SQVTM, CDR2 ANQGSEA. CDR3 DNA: TGCAGCGTTGAAGCCCTAGAAGTACTGGGGACCCAGTACTTC. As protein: CSVEALEVLGTQYF.

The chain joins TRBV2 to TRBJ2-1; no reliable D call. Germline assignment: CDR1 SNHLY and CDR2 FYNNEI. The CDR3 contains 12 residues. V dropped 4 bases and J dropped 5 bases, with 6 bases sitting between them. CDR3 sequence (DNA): TGTGCCAGCAGTGGGGTCAACAATGAGCAGTTCTTC. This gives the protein CASSGVNNEQFF.

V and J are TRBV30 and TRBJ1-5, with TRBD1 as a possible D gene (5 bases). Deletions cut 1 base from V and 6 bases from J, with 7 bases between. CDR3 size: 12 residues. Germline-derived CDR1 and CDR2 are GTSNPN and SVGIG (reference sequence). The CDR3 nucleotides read TGTGCCTGGAGTGACGGGGCTCAGCCCCAGCATTTT. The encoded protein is CAWSDGAQPQHF.

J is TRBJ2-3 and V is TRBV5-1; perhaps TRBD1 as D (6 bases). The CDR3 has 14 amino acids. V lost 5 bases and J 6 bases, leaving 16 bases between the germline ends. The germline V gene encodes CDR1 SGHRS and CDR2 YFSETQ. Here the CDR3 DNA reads TGCGCCAGCAGTCCCCGAGGCCAGGGGGATACGCAGTATTTT. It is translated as CASSPRGQGDTQYF. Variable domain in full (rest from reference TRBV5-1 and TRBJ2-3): KAGVTQTPRYLIKTRGQQVTLSCSPISGHRSVSWYQQTPGQGLQFLFEYFSETQRNKGNFPGRFSGRQFSNSRSEMNVSTLELGDSALYLCASSPRGQGDTQYFGPGTRLTVL.

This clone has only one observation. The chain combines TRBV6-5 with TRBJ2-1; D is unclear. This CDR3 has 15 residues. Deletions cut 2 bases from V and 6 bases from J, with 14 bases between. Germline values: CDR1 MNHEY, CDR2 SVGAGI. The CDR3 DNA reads TGTGCCAGCAGTTACAACATCGCAGGCCTCAATGAGCAGTTCTTC. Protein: CASSYNIAGLNEQFF.

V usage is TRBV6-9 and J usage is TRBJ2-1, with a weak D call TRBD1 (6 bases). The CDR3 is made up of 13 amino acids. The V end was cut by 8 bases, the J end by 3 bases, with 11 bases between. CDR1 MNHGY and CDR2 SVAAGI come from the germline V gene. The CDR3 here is CASWGLYYNEQFF. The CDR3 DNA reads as TGTGCCAGCTGGGGGCTGTACTACAATGAGCAGTTCTTC.

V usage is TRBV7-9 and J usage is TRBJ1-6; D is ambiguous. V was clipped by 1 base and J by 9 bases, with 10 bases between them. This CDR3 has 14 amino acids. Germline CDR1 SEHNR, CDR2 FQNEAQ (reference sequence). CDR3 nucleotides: TGTGCCAGCAGCTTAGAAGGGCGGGTTTCACCCCTCCACTTT. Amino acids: CASSLEGRVSPLHF.

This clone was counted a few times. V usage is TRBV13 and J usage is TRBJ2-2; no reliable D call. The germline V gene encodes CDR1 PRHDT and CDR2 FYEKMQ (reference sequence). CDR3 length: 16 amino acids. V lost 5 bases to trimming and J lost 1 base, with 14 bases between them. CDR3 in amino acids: CASSPSMTLNTGELFF. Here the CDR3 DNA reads TGTGCCAGCAGCCCCTCGATGACCCTGAACACCGGGGAGCTGTTTTTT.

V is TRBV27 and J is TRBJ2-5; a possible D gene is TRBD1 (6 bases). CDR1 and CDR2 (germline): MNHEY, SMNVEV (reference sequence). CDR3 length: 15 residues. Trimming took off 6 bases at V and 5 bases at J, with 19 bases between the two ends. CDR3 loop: CASRTTQGAWETQYF. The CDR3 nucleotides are TGTGCCAGCAGAACAACACAGGGAGCGTGGGAGACCCAGTACTTC.

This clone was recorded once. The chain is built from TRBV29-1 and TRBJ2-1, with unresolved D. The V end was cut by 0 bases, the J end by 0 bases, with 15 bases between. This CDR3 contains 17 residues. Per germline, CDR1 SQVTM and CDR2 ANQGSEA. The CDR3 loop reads CSVEDHRLRSSYNEQFF. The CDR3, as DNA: TGCAGCGTTGAAGATCATCGACTCAGGAGCTCCTACAATGAGCAGTTCTTC.

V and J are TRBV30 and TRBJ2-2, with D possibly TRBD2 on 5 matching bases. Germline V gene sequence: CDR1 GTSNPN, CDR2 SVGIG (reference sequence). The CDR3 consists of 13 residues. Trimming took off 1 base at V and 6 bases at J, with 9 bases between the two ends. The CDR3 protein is CAWSADSAGELFF. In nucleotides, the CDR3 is TGTGCCTGGAGTGCGGACTCCGCCGGGGAGCTGTTTTTT.

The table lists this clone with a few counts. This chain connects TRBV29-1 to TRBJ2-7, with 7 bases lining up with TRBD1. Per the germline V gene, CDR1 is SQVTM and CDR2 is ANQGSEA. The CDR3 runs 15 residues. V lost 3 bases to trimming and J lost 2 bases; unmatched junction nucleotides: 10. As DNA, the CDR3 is TGCAGCGTTGATCAAAGGACAGGTCCTACCTACGAGCAGTACTTC. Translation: CSVDQRTGPTYEQYF.

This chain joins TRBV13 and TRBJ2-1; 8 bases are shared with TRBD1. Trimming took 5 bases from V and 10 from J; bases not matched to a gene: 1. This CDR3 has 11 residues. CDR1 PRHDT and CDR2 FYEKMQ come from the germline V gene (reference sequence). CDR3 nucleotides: TGTGCCAGCAGCCACAGGGGGGAGCAGTTCTTC. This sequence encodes CASSHRGEQFF. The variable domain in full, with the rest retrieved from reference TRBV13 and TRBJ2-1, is AAGVIQSPRHLIKEKRETATLKCYPIPRHDTVYWYQQGPGQDPQFLISFYEKMQSDKGSIPDRFSAQQFSDYHSELNMSSLELGDSALYFCASSHRGEQFFGPGTRLTVL.

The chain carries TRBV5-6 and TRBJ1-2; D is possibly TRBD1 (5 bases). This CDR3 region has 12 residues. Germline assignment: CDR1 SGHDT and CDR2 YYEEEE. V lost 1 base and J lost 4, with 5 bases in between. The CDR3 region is CASSLQGYGYTF. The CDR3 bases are TGTGCCAGCAGCTTGCAGGGCTATGGCTACACCTTC.

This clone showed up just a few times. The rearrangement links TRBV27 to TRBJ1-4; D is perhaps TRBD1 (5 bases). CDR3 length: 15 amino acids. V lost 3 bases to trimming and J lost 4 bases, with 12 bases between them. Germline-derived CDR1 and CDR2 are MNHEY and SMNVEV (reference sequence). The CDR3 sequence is CASSFSAGSNEKLFF. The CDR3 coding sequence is TGTGCCAGCAGTTTTTCTGCAGGGAGTAATGAAAAACTGTTTTTT.

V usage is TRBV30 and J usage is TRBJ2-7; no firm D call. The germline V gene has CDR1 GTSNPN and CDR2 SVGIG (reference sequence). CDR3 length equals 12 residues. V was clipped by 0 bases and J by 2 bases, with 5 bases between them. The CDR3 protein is CAWSVFAYEQYF. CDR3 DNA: TGTGCCTGGAGTGTTTTTGCCTACGAGCAGTACTTC.

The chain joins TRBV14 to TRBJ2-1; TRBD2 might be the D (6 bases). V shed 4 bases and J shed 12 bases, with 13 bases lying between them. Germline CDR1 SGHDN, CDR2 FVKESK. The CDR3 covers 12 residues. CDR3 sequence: CASSPGGARQFF. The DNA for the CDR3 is TGTGCCAGCAGCCCGGGCGGGGCTAGGCAGTTCTTC.

The CDR3 loop is CSVDNGNYEQYF. The CDR3 nucleotides read TGCAGCGTTGACAACGGAAACTACGAGCAGTACTTC. V usage is TRBV29-1 and J usage is TRBJ2-7; D unresolved. Germline V gene sequence: CDR1 SQVTM, CDR2 ANQGSEA. The CDR3 sequence is 12 residues long. V was clipped by 3 bases and J by 3 bases, with 9 bases between them.

The CDR3 is CASTRAGELFF. CDR3 sequence (DNA): TGTGCCAGCACTCGGGCTGGGGAGCTGTTTTTT. The V and J genes are TRBV2 and TRBJ2-2; D not resolved. CDR1 is SNHLY and CDR2 is FYNNEI in the germline V gene. Trimming removed 7 bases from V and 8 bases from J, with 8 bases in between. This CDR3 is built from 11 residues.

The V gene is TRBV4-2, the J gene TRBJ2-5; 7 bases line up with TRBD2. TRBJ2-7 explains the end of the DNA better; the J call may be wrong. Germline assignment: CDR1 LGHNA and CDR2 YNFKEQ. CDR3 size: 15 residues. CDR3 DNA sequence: TGTGCCAGCAGCCAAGATTCGGGGGGATTTGGCGAGCAGTACTTC. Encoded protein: CASSQDSGGFGEQYF.

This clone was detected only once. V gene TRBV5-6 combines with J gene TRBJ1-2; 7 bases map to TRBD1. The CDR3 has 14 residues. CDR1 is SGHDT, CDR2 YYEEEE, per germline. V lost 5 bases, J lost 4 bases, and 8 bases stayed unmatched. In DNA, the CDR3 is TGTGCCAGCAGTTGGTCAGGGGGTGGCTATGGCTACACCTTC. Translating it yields CASSWSGGGYGYTF.

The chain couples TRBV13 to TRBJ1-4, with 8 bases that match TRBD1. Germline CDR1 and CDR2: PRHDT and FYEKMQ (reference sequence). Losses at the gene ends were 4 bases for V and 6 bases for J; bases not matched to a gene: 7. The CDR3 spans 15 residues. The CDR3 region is CASSYSGGLDEKLFF. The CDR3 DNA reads TGTGCCAGCAGCTATTCAGGGGGCCTCGATGAAAAACTGTTTTTT. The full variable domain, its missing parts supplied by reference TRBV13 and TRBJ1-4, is AAGVIQSPRHLIKEKRETATLKCYPIPRHDTVYWYQQGPGQDPQFLISFYEKMQSDKGSIPDRFSAQQFSDYHSELNMSSLELGDSALYFCASSYSGGLDEKLFFGSGTQLSVL.

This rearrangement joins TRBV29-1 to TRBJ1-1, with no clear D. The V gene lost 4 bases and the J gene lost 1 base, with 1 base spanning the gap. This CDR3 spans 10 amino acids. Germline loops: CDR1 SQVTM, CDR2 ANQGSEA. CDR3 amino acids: CSVANTEAFF. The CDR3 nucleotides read TGCAGCGTTGCGAACACTGAAGCTTTCTTT. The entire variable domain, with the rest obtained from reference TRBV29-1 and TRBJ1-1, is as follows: SAVISQKPSRDICQRGTSLTIQCQVDSQVTMMFWYRQQPGQSLTLIATANQGSEATYESGFVIDKFPISRPNLTFSTLTVSNMSPEDSSIYLCSVANTEAFFGQGTRLTVV.

CDR3 DNA sequence: TGTGCCAGCAGCCCCGGGGGGACTCTTTACGAGCAGTACTTC. This codes for CASSPGGTLYEQYF. The chain recombines TRBV9 with TRBJ2-7, with 7 bases fitting TRBD2. V was clipped by 4 bases and J by 4 bases; unmatched bases: 8. The CDR3 is 14 amino acids. Germline CDR1 is SGDLS and CDR2 is YYNGEE.

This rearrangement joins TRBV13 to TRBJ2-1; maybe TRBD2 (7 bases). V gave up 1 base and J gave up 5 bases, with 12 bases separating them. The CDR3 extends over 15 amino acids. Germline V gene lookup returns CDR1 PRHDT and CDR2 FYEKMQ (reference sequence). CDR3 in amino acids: CASSLAGGYHNEQFF. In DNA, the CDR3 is TGTGCCAGCAGCTTAGCGGGGGGCTACCACAATGAGCAGTTCTTC.